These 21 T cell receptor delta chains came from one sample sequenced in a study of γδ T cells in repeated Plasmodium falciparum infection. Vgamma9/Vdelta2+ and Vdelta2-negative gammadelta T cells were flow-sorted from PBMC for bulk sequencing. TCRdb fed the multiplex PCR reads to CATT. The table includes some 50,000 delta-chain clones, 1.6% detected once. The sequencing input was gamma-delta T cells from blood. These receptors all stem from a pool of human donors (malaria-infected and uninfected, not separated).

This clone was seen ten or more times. The CDR3 spells CACDKMSCGFLKTWDTRQMFF. The CDR3 DNA reads TGTGCCTGTGACAAGATGAGCTGTGGGTTCCTTAAGACCTGGGACACCCGACAGATGTTTTTC. The gene calls are TRDV2 and TRDJ3; TRDD2 is a possible D gene (5 bases). The CDR3 totals 21 residues. Trimming took 2 bases from V and 2 from J, leaving 24 bases between them. In germline, CDR1 is GEAIGNYY, CDR2 EKD.

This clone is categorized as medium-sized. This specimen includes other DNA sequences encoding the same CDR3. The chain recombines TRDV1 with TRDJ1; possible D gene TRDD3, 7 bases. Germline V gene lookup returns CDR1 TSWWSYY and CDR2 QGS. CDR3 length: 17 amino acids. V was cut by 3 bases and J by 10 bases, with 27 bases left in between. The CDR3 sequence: CALGEPSPSLGEARLIF. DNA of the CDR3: TGTGCTCTTGGGGAGCCTTCCCCTTCTTTGGGGGAGGCCAGACTCATCTTT.

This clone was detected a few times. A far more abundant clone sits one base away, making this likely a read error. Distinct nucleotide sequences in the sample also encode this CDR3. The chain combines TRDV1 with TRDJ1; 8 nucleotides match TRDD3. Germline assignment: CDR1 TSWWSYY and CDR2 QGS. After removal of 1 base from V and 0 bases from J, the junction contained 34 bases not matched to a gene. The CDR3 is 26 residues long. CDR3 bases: TGTGCTCTTGGGGAACCTTCTCCCTTTTCTACGTTTATACTACTGGGGGCCCCGGCGTACACCGATAAACTCATCTTT. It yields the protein CALGEPSPFSTFILLGAPAYTDKLIF.

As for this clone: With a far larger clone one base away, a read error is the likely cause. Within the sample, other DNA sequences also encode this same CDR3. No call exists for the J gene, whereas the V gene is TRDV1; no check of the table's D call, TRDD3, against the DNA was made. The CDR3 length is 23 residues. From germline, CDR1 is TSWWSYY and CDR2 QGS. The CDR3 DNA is TGTGCTCTTGGGGCTCGATTCCCAAAATTATACTGGGGGATACGCACCGAAACCGATAAACTCATCTTC. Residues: CALGARFPKLYWGIRTETDKLIF.

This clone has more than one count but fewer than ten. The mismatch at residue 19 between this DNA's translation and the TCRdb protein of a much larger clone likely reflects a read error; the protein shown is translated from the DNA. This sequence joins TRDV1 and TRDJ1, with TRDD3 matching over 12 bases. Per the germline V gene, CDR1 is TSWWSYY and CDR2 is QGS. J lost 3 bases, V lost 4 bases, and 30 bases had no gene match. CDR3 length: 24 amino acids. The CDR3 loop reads CALGVNFPNPDWGILERNADKLIF. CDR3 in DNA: TGTGCTCTTGGGGTGAACTTCCCAAACCCTGACTGGGGGATACTTGAGCGGAACGCCGATAAACTCATCTTT.

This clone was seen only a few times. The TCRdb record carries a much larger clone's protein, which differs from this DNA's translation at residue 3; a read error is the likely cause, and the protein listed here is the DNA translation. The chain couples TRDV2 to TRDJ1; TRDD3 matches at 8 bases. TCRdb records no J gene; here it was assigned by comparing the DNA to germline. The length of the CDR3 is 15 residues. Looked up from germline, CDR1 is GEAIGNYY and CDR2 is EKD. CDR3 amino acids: CARDGLGVSTDKLIF. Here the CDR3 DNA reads TGTGCCCGTGACGGACTGGGGGTTAGCACCGATAAACTCATCTTT.

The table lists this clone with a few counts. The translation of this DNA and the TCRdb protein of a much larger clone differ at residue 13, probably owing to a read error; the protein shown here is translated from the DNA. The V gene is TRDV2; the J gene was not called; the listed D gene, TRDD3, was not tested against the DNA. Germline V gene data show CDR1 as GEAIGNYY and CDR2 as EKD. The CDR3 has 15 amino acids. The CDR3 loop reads CACDTVGTDTRQTFF. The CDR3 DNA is TGTGCCTGTGACACCGTCGGGACGGACACCCGACAGACGTTTTTC.

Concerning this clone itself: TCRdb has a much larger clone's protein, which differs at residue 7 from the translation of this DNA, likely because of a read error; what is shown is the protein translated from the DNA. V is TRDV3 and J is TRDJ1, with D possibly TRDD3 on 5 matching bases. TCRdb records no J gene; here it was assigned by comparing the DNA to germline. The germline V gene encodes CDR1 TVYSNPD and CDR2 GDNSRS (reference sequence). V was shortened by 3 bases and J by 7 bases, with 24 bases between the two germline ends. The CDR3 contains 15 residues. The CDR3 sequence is CALREYRGSRRKLIF. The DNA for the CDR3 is TGTGCCTTACGCGAATACCGGGGGTCGCGACGTAAACTCATCTTT.

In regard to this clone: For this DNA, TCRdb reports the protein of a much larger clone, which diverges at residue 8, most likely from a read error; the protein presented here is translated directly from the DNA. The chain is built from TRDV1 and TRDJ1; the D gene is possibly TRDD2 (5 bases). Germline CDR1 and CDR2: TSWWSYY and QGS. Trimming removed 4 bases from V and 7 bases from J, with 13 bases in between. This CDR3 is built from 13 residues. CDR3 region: CALGVISCSKLIF. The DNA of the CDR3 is TGTGCTCTTGGGGTCATTTCCTGTAGTAAACTCATCTTT.

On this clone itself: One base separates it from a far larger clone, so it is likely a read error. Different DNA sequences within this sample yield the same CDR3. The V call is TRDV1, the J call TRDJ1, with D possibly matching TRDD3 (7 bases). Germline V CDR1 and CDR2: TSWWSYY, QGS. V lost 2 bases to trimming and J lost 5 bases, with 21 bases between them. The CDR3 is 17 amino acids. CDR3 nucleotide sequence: TGTGCTCTTGGGGAAACGTCCTACTGGGGATCCACAGATAAACTCATCTTT. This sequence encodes CALGETSYWGSTDKLIF.

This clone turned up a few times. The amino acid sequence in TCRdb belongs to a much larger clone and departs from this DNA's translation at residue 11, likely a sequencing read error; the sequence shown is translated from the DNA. The CDR3 region has the DNA TGTGCTCTTGGGGAAGCGGAGACGGCTGACGCCGATAAACTCATCTTT. It yields the protein CALGEAETADADKLIF. The rearrangement uses TRDV1 and TRDJ1; D gene ambiguous. Here the J gene came from matching the DNA to germline, since TCRdb omits it. Deletions cut 2 bases from V and 3 bases from J, with 16 bases between. Germline CDR1 TSWWSYY, CDR2 QGS. The CDR3 has 16 residues.

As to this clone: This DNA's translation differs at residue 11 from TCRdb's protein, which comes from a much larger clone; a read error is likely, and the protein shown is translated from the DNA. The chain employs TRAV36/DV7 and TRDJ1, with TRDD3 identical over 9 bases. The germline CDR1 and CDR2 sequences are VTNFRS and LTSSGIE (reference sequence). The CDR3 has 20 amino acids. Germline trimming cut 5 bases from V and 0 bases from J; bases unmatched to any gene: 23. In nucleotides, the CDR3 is TGTGCTGTTCGTTCCTCCCCTTACTGGGGGACACGGACCTACACCGATAAACTCATCTTT. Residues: CAVRSSPYWGTRTYTDKLIF.

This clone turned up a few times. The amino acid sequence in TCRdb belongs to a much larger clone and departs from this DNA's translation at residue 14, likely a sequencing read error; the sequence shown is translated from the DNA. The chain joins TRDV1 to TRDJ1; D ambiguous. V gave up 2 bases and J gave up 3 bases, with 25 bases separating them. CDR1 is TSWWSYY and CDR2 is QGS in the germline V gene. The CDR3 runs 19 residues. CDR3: CALGEGVPRGVVCADKLIF. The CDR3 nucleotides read TGTGCTCTTGGGGAAGGGGTCCCACGCGGTGTTGTATGTGCCGATAAACTCATCTTT.

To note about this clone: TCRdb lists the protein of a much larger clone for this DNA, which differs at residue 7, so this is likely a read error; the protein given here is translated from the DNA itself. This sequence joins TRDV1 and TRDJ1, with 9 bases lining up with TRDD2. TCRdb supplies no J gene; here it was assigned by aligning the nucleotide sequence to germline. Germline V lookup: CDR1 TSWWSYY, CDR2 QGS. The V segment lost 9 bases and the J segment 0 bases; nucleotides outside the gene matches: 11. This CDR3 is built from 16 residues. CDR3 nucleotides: TGTGCTCTCCTTCCTACCCCATCCCCTTACACCGATAAACTCATCTTT. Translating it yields CALLPTPSPYTDKLIF.

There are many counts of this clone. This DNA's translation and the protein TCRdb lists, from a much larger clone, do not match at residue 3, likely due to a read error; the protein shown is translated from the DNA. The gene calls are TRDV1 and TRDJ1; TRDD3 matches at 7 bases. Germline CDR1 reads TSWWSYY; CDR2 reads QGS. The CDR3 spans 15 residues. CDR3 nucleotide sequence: TGTGCTCCTGGGGGGCCGATCCGGGTTACCGATAAACTCATCTTT. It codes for CAPGGPIRVTDKLIF.

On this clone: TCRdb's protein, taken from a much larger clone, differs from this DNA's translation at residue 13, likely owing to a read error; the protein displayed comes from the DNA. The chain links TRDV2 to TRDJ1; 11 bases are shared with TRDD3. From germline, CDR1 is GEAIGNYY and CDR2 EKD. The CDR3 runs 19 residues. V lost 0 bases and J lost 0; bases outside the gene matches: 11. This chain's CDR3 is CACDTVNGGYATHTDKLIF. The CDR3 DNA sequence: TGTGCCTGTGACACCGTGAATGGGGGATACGCGACGCACACCGATAAACTCATCTTT.

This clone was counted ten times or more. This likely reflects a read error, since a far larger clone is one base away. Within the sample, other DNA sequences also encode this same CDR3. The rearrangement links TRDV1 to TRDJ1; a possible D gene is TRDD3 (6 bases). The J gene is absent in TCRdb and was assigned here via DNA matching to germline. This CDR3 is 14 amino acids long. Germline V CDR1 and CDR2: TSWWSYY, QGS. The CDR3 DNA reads TGTGCCCTTGGGGATTTAACCAGTGCCGATAAACTCATCTTT. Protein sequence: CALGDLTSADKLIF.

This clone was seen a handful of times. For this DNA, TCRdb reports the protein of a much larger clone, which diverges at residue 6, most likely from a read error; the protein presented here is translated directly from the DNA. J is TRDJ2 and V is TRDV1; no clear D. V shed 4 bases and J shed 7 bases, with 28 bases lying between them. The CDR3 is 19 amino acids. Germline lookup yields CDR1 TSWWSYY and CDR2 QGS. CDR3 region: CALGGKREHTGCCEAQLFF. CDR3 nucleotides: TGTGCTCTTGGGGGAAAGAGGGAGCATACCGGCTGTTGCGAAGCACAACTCTTCTTT.

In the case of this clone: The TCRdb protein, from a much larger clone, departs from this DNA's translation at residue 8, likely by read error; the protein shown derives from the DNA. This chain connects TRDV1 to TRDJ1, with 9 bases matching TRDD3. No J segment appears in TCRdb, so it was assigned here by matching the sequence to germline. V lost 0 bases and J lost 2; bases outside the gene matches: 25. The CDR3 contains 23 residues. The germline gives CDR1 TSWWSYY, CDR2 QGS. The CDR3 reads CALGELVGVPTPSWGILTDKLIF. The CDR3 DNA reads TGTGCTCTTGGGGAACTTGTAGGTGTTCCTACCCCTTCCTGGGGGATCCTGACCGATAAACTCATCTTT.

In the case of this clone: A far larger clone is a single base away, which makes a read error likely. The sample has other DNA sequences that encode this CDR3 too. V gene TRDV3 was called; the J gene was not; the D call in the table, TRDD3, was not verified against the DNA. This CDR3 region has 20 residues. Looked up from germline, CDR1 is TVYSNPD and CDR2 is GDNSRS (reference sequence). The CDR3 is CAFKVWVGFLRLGDADKLIF. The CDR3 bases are TGTGCCTTTAAAGTCTGGGTCGGCTTCCTTAGACTGGGGGATGCCGATAAGCTCATCTTT.

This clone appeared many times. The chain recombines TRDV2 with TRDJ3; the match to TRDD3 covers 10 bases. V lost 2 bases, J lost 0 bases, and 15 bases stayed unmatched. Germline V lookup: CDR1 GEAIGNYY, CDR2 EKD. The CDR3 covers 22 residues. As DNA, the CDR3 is TGTGCCTGTGACAGGGTACTGGGGGATTCCCGTCTCATCTCCTGGGACACCCGACAGATGTTTTTC. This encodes CACDRVLGDSRLISWDTRQMFF.